The source of this TCR beta chain is a study of control samples from healthy donors and cancer patients. TCRdb's table, derived via immunoSEQ multiplex PCR, lists solely in-frame clones and lacks some. Of 100,000 to 150,000 clones listed, around 93% are singletons. Germline assignment: CDR1 MGHRA and CDR2 YSYEKL. The CDR3 has 15 residues. V lost 7 bases and J lost 5, with 19 bases in between. This chain joins TRBV4-1 and TRBJ2-3; weak D call: TRBD2 (7 bases). This clonotype originated in a woman in her forties or fifties in good health. The sequencing sample was made of blood. The CDR3 protein is CASTWAGEGGDTQYF. DNA for the CDR3: TGCGCCAGCACCTGGGCGGGAGAGGGGGGAGATACGCAGTATTTT.